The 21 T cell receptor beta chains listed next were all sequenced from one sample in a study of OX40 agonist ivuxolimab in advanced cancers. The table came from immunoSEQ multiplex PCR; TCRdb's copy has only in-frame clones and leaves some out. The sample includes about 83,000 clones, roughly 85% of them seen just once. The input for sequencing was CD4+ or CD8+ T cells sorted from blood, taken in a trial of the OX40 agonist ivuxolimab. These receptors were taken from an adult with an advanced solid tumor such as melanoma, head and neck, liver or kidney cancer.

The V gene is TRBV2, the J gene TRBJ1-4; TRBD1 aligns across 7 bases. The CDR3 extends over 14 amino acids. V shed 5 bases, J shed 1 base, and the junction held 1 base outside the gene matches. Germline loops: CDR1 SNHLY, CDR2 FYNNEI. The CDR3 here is CASSWTGTNEKLFF. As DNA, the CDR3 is TGTGCCAGCAGTTGGACAGGAACTAATGAAAAACTGTTTTTT.

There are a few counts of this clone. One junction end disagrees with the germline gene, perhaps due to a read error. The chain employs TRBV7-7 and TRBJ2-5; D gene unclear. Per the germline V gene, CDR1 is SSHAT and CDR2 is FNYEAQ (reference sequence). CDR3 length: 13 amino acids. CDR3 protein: CASSNSFGETQYF. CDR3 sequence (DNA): TGTGCTAGCAGCAACTCCTTTGGGGAGACCCAGTACTTC.

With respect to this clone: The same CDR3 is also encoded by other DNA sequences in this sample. CDR3 region: CAISEIGGNEQYF. The CDR3 DNA reads TGTGCCATCAGTGAGATCGGCGGGAACGAGCAGTACTTC. V gene TRBV10-3 combines with J gene TRBJ2-7, with D possibly TRBD2 on 6 matching bases. Trimming left V 2 bases short and J 5 bases short, with 10 bases between. Per germline, CDR1 ENHRY and CDR2 SYGVKD. CDR3 length: 13 amino acids.

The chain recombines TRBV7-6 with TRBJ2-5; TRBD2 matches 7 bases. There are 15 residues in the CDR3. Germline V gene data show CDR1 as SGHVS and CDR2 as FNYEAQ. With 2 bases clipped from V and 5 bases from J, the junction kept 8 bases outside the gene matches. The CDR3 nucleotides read TGTGCCAGCAGCTTACCGACCGGACTAGAGGAGACCCAGTACTTC. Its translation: CASSLPTGLEETQYF. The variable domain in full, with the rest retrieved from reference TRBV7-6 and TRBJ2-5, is GAGVSQSPRYKVTKRGQDVALRCDPISGHVSLYWYRQALGQGPEFLTYFNYEAQQDKSGLPNDRFSAERPEGSISTLTIQRTEQRDSAMYRCASSLPTGLEETQYFGPGTRLLVL.

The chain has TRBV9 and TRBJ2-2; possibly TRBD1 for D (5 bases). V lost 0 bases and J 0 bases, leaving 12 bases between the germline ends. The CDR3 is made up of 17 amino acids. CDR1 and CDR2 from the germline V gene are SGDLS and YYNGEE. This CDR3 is CASSVGVGATNTGELFF. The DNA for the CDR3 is TGTGCCAGCAGCGTAGGGGTAGGGGCTACGAACACCGGGGAGCTGTTTTTT.

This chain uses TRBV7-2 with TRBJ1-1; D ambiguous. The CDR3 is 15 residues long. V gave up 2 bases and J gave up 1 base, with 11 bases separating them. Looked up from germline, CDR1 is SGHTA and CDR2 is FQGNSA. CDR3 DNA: TGTGCCAGCAGCTTACAACGGGCCTCGAACACTGAAGCTTTCTTT. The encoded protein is CASSLQRASNTEAFF. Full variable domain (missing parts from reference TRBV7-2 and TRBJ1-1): GAGVSQSPSNKVTEKGKDVELRCDPISGHTALYWYRQSLGQGLEFLIYFQGNSAPDKSGLPSDRFSAERTGGSVSTLTIQRTQQEDSAVYLCASSLQRASNTEAFFGQGTRLTVV.

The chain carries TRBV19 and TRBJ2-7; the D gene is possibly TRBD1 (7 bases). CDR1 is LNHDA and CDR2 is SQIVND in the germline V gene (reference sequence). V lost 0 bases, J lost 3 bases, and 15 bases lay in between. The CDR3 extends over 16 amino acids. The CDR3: CASSIDGQGGIYEQYF. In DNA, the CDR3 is TGTGCCAGTAGTATAGATGGTCAGGGGGGTATCTACGAGCAGTACTTC.

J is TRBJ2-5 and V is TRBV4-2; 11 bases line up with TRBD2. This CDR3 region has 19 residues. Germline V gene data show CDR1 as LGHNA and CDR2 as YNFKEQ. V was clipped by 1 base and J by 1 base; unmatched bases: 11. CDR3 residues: CASSQGGSWLAGGQETQYF. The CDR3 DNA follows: TGTGCCAGCAGCCAAGGGGGGTCATGGCTAGCGGGGGGCCAAGAGACCCAGTACTTC.

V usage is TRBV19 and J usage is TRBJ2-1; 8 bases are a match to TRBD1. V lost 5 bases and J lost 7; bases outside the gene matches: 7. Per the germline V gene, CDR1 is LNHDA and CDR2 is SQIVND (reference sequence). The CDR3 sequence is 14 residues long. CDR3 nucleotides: TGTGCCAGTAGTTCAGACAGGGGTCAAAATGAGCAGTTCTTC. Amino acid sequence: CASSSDRGQNEQFF.

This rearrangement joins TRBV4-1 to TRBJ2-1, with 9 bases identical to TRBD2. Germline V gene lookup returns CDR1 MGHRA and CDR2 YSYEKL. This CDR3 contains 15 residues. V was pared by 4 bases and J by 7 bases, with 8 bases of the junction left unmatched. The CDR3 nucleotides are TGCGCCAGCAGCCTATGGGCGGGGGGGCTGAATGAGCAGTTCTTC. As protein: CASSLWAGGLNEQFF.

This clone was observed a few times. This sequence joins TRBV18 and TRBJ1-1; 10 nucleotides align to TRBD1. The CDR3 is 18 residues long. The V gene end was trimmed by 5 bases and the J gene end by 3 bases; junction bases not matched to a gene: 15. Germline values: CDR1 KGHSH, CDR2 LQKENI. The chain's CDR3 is CASSFSFGRTGGDTEAFF. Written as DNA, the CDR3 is TGTGCCAGCTCATTTTCATTCGGGCGGACAGGGGGGGACACTGAAGCTTTCTTT.

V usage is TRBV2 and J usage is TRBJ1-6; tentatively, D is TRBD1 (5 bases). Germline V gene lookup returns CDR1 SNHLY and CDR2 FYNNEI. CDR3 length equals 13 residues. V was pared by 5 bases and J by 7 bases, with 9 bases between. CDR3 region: CASSLTENSPLHF. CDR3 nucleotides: TGTGCCAGCAGTCTGACAGAGAATTCACCCCTCCACTTT.

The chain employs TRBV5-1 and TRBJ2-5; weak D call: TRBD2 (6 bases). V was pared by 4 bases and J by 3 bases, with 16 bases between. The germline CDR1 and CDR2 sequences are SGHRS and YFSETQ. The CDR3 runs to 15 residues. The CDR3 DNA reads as TGCGCCAGCAGCATGGAGGAGGGCATGGAAGAGACCCAGTACTTC. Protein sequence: CASSMEEGMEETQYF.

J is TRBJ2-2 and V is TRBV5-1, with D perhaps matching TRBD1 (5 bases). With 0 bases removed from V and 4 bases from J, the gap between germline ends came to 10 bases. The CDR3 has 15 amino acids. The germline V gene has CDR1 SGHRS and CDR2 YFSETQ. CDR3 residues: CASSLAQGGTGELFF. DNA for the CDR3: TGCGCCAGCAGCTTGGCCCAGGGCGGCACCGGGGAGCTGTTTTTT.

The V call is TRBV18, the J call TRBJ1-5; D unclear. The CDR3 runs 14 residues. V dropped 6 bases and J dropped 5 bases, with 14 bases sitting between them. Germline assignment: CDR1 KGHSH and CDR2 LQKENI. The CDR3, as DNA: TGTGCCAGCTCCGCGGGGAACCTCGATCAGCCCCAGCATTTT. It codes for CASSAGNLDQPQHF.

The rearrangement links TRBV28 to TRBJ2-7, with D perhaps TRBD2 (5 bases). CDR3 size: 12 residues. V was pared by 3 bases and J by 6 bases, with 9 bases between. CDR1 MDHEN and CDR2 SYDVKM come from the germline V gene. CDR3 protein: CASSFPGSEQYF. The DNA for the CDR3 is TGTGCCAGCAGTTTTCCGGGGTCCGAGCAGTACTTC.

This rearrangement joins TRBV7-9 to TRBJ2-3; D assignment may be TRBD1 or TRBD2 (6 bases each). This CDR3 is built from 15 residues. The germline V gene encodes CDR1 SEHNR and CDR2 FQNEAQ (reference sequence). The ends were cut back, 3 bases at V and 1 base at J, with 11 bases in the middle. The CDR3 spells CASSLRGDGTDTQYF. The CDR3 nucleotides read TGTGCCAGCAGCTTGAGGGGGGACGGCACAGATACGCAGTATTTT.

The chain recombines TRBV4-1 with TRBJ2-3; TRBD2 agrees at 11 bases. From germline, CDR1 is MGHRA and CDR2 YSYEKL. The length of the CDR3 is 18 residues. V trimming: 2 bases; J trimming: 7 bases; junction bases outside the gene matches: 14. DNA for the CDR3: TGCGCCAGCAGCCAACTGGGACTAGCGGACCCCTTTGACAATACGCAGTATTTT. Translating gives CASSQLGLADPFDNTQYF.

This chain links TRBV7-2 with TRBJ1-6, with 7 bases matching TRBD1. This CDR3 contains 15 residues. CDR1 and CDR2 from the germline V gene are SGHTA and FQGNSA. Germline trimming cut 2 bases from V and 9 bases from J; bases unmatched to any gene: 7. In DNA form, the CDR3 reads TGTGCCAGCAGCTTAAGGGGGCAGGGGAGTTCACCCCTCCACTTT. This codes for CASSLRGQGSSPLHF.

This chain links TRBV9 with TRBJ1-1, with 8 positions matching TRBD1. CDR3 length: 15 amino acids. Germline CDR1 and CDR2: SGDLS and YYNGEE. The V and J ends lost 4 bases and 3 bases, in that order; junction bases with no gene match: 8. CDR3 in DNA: TGTGCCAGCAGCAAAAGTTTACAGGGGGACACTGAAGCTTTCTTT. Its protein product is CASSKSLQGDTEAFF.

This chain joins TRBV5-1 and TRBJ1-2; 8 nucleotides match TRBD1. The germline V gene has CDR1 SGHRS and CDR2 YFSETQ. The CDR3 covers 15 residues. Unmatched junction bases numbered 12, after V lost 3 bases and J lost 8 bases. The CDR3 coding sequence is TGCGCCAGCAGCTCCACGGGACAGGAGCTACGGGGCTACACCTTC. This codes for CASSSTGQELRGYTF. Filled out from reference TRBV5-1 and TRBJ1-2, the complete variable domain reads KAGVTQTPRYLIKTRGQQVTLSCSPISGHRSVSWYQQTPGQGLQFLFEYFSETQRNKGNFPGRFSGRQFSNSRSEMNVSTLELGDSALYLCASSSTGQELRGYTFGSGTRLTVV.